These 18 T cell receptor beta chains share one sample of origin, sequenced in a study of OX40 agonist ivuxolimab in advanced cancers. Some clones are missing from TCRdb's copy, which holds only in-frame ones; the method was immunoSEQ multiplex PCR. The table lists about 21,000 clones, under 90% of them singletons. This sample comprised CD4+ or CD8+ T cells sorted from blood, obtained in a trial of the OX40 agonist ivuxolimab. The receptor set was obtained from an adult with an advanced solid tumor such as melanoma, head and neck, liver or kidney cancer.

The rearrangement links TRBV7-9 to TRBJ2-3, with D perhaps TRBD1 or TRBD2 (5 bases each). V lost 5 bases and J 2 bases, leaving 14 bases between the germline ends. Per germline, CDR1 SEHNR and CDR2 FQNEAQ (reference sequence). This CDR3 contains 15 residues. The CDR3 coding sequence is TGTGCCAGCAGCACTACGCGAGGGGACACAGATACGCAGTATTTT. Encoded protein: CASSTTRGDTDTQYF.

The chain is built from TRBV27 and TRBJ1-3, with a weak D call TRBD1 (6 bases). This CDR3 contains 16 residues. Germline V gene lookup returns CDR1 MNHEY and CDR2 SMNVEV (reference sequence). With 5 bases removed from V and 0 bases from J, the gap between germline ends came to 14 bases. The CDR3 region is CASSPFQTGSGNTIYF. CDR3 bases: TGTGCCAGCAGTCCATTCCAGACAGGCTCTGGAAACACCATATATTTT.

J is TRBJ2-3 and V is TRBV11-2; D is unclear. Germline CDR1 SGHAT, CDR2 FQNNGV. V lost 4 bases to trimming and J lost 0 bases, with 14 bases between them. The CDR3 runs 16 residues. CDR3 loop: CASSSAGYLSTDTQYF. The CDR3 DNA is TGTGCCAGCAGCTCCGCCGGCTACCTAAGCACAGATACGCAGTATTTT. Full variable domain (rest looked up from reference TRBV11-2 and TRBJ2-3): EAGVAQSPRYKIIEKRQSVAFWCNPISGHATLYWYQQILGQGPKLLIQFQNNGVVDDSQLPKDRFSAERLKGVDSTLKIQPAKLEDSAVYLCASSSAGYLSTDTQYFGPGTRLTVL.

This clone rates as large (0.1 to 1%). This chain uses TRBV5-4 with TRBJ2-3; possibly TRBD1 for D (5 bases). The V gene lost 1 base and the J gene lost 6 bases, with 15 bases spanning the gap. The CDR3 runs to 15 residues. Per the germline V gene, CDR1 is SGHNT and CDR2 is YYREEE (reference sequence). CDR3: CASSLKGWPSDTQYF. In DNA form, the CDR3 reads TGTGCCAGCAGCTTGAAGGGGTGGCCGTCGGATACGCAGTATTTT.

The rearrangement joins TRBV7-8 to TRBJ2-7; 8 bases match TRBD1. The CDR3 runs 16 residues. Germline trimming cut 1 base from V and 0 bases from J; bases unmatched to any gene: 5. From germline, CDR1 is SGHVS and CDR2 FQNEAQ. In DNA, the CDR3 is TGTGCCAGCAGCTTAGAAGCCGGGACAGGCTCCTACGAGCAGTACTTC. It specifies CASSLEAGTGSYEQYF.

This clone was detected only once. The chain recombines TRBV27 with TRBJ2-5, with 7 bases fitting TRBD2. The CDR3 has 13 amino acids. Germline CDR1 MNHEY, CDR2 SMNVEV (reference sequence). With 8 bases clipped from V and 7 bases from J, the junction kept 10 bases outside the gene matches. CDR3 nucleotide sequence: TGTGCCAGCCGGGGACTACCGCGGGGGACCCAGTACTTC. As protein: CASRGLPRGTQYF.

There are a few counts of this clone. The CDR3 region is CSVEDQSLYF. The DNA of the CDR3 is TGCAGCGTTGAAGATCAAAGCCTCTATTTT. The J gene is TRBJ1-3, the V gene TRBV29-1; D unclear. Germline V gene data show CDR1 as SQVTM and CDR2 as ANQGSEA. The CDR3 sequence is 10 residues long. Trimming took off 0 bases at V and 16 bases at J, with 10 bases between the two ends.

The chain uses TRBV7-2 and TRBJ2-1, with 14 bases aligning to TRBD2. CDR3 length: 16 residues. Germline V lookup: CDR1 SGHTA, CDR2 FQGNSA. Trimming removed 4 bases from V and 9 bases from J; junction bases left unmatched: 8. This chain's CDR3 is CASSSRTSGGSFEQFF. The CDR3 DNA reads as TGTGCCAGCAGCTCAAGGACTAGCGGGGGGTCTTTTGAGCAGTTCTTC.

This sequence joins TRBV9 and TRBJ2-2; 7 bases are a match to TRBD2. This CDR3 comprises 14 residues. Germline assignment: CDR1 SGDLS and CDR2 YYNGEE. V lost 9 bases, J lost 5 bases, and 10 bases stayed unmatched. The CDR3, as DNA: TGTGCCACCGCGGAGGGAGGGAGGACCGGGGAGCTGTTTTTT. It is translated as CATAEGGRTGELFF.

The chain couples TRBV7-6 to TRBJ1-1; no reliable D call. Germline CDR1 reads SGHVS; CDR2 reads FNYEAQ. Trimming shortened V by 4 bases and J by 5 bases, and 20 bases separated the two germline ends. CDR3 length: 16 amino acids. This chain's CDR3 is CASSSPNRAGGTEAFF. The CDR3 coding sequence is TGTGCCAGCAGCTCCCCCAACCGAGCGGGTGGGACTGAAGCTTTCTTT.

The genes are TRBV9 and TRBJ2-1, with D unresolved. V was trimmed by 4 bases and J by 7 bases, leaving 12 bases between them. CDR1 and CDR2 from the germline V gene are SGDLS and YYNGEE. CDR3 length equals 13 residues. The CDR3 protein is CASSKERRNEQFF. Here the CDR3 DNA reads TGTGCCAGCAGCAAAGAGAGGCGGAATGAGCAGTTCTTC. The full variable domain, in which reference TRBV9 and TRBJ2-1 provide the parts outside the CDR3, is DSGVTQTPKHLITATGQRVTLRCSPRSGDLSVYWYQQSLDQGLQFLIQYYNGEERAKGNILERFSAQQFPDLHSELNLSSLELGDSALYFCASSKERRNEQFFGPGTRLTVL.

The chain combines TRBV27 with TRBJ1-2; no clear D gene. The CDR3 length is 17 residues. V gave up 2 bases and J gave up 7 bases, with 23 bases separating them. Germline V gene data show CDR1 as MNHEY and CDR2 as SMNVEV (reference sequence). The CDR3: CASSLVDSLGSKGGYTF. Written as DNA, the CDR3 is TGTGCCAGCAGTTTAGTTGACTCCCTGGGTTCAAAGGGTGGCTACACCTTC.

This clone has only one observation. The J gene is TRBJ1-5, the V gene TRBV27; 9 bases align to TRBD1. Germline V gene data show CDR1 as MNHEY and CDR2 as SMNVEV (reference sequence). The trim removed 6 bases at V and 0 bases at J, leaving 9 bases unmatched. The CDR3 spans 17 residues. CDR3 sequence: CASSHTGGASSNQPQHF. The CDR3 DNA is TGTGCCAGCAGCCACACAGGGGGCGCATCTAGCAATCAGCCCCAGCATTTT.

This sequence joins TRBV15 and TRBJ2-5; 10 bases align to TRBD1. Germline CDR1 and CDR2: LNHNV and YYDKDF (reference sequence). This CDR3 has 17 amino acids. J lost 3 bases, V lost 2 bases, and 9 bases had no gene match. CDR3 amino acids: CATSRSTGGGGEETQYF. The CDR3 region has the DNA TGTGCCACCAGCAGATCGACAGGGGGCGGGGGTGAAGAGACCCAGTACTTC.

V and J are TRBV25-1 and TRBJ1-5, with D perhaps matching TRBD1 (5 bases). Trimming removed 4 bases at V and 3 bases at J, with 10 bases between. Germline CDR1 MGHDK, CDR2 SYGVNS. The CDR3 is 14 amino acids. The CDR3 nucleotides read TGTGCCAGCAGTGCGGCGGGGCTCAATCAGCCCCAGCATTTT. Translation gives CASSAAGLNQPQHF. Based on the CDR3 plus reference TRBV25-1 and TRBJ1-5, the full variable domain is EADIYQTPRYLVIGTGKKITLECSQTMGHDKMYWYQQDPGMELHLIHYSYGVNSTEKGDLSSESTVSRIRTEHFPLTLESARPSHTSQYLCASSAAGLNQPQHFGDGTRLSIL.

CDR3 nucleotides: TGTGCCAGCAGTGCCTGGACCGGATGGGATACGCAGTATTTT. It is translated as CASSAWTGWDTQYF. J is TRBJ2-3 and V is TRBV27; D remains ambiguous. The CDR3 length is 14 residues. V dropped 5 bases and J dropped 6 bases, with 15 bases sitting between them. Germline CDR1 MNHEY, CDR2 SMNVEV (reference sequence).

This clone counts as medium-sized (0.01 to 0.1%). V usage is TRBV4-1 and J usage is TRBJ1-1; a possible D gene is TRBD1 (5 bases). Germline-derived CDR1 and CDR2 are MGHRA and YSYEKL. Deletions cut 0 bases from V and 7 bases from J, with 15 bases between. This CDR3 spans 15 amino acids. The CDR3 loop reads CASSQDIGGGNEAFF. The CDR3 DNA sequence: TGCGCCAGCAGCCAAGATATCGGGGGTGGCAATGAAGCTTTCTTT.

The chain links TRBV27 to TRBJ2-5; TRBD2 might be the D (5 bases). Trimming pared 4 bases from V and 2 bases from J, leaving 11 bases between. The germline V gene encodes CDR1 MNHEY and CDR2 SMNVEV (reference sequence). The CDR3 extends over 14 amino acids. CDR3 in DNA: TGTGCCAGCAGTTCCTTGGACTTACAAGAGACCCAGTACTTC. Encoded protein: CASSSLDLQETQYF.